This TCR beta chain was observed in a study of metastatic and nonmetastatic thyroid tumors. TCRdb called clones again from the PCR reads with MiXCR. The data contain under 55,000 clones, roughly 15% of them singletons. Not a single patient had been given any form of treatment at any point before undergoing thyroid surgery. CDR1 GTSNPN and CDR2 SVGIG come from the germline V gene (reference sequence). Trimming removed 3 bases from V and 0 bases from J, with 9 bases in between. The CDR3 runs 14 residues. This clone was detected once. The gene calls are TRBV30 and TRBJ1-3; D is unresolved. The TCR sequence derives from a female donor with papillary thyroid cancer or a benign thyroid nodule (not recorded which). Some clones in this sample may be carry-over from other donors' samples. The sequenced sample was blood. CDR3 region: CAWSRGSSGNTIYF. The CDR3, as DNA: TGTGCCTGGAGCCGGGGAAGCTCTGGAAACACCATATATTTT.